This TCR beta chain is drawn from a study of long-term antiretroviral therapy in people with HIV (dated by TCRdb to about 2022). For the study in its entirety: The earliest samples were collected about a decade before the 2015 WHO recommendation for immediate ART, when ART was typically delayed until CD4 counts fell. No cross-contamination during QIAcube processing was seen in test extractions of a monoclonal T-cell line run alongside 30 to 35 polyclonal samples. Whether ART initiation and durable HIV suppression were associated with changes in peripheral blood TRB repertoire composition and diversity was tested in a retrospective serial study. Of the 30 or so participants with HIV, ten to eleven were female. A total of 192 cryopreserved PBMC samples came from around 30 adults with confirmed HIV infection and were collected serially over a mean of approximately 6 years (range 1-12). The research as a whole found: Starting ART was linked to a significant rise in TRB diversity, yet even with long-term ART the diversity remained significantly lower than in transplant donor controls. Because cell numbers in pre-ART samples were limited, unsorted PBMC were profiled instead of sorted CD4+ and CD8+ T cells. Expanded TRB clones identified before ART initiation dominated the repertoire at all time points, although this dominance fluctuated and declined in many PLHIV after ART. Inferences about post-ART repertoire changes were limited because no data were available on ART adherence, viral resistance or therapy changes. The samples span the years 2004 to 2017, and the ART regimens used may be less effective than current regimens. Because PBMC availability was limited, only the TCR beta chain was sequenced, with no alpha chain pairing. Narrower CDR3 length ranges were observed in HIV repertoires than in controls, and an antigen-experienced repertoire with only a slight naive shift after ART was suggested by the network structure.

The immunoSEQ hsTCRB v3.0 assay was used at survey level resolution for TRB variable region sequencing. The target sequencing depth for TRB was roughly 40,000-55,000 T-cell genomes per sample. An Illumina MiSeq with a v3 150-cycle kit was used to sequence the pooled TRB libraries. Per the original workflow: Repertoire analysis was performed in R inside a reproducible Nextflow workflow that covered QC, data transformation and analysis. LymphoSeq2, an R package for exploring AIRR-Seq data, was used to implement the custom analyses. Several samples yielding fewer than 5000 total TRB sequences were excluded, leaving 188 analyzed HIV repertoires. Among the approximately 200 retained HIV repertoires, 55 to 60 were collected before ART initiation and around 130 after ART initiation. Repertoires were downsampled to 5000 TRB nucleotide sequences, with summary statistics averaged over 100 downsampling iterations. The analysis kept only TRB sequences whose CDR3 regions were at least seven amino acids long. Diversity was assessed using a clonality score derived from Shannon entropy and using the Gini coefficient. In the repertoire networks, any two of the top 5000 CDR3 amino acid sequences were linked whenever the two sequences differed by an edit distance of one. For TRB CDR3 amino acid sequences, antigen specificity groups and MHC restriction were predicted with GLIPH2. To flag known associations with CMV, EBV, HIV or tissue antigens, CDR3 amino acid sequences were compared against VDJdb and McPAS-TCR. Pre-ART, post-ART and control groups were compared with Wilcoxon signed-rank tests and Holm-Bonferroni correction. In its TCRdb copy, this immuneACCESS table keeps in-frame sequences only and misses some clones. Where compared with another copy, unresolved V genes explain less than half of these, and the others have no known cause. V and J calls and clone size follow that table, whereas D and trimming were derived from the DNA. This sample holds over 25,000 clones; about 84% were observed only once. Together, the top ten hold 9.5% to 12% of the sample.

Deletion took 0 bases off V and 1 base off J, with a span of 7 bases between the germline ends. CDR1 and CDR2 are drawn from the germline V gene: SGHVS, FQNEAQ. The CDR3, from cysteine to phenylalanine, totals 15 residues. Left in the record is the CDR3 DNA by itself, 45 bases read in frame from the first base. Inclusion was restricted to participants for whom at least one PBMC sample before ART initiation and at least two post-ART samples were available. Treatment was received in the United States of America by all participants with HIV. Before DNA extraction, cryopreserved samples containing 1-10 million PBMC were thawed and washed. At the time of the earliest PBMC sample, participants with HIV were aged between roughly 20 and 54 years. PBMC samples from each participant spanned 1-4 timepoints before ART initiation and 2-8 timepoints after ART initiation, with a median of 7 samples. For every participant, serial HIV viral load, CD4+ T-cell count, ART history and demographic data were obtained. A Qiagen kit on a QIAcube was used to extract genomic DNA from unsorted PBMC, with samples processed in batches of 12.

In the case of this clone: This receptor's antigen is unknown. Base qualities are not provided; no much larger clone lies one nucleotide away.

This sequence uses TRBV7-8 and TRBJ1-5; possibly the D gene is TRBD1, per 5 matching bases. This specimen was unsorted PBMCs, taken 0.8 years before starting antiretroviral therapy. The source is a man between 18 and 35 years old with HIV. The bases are TGTGCCAGCAGCTTAGCCGAGGGGAGCAATCAGCCCCAGCATTTT. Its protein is CASSLAEGSNQPQHF.